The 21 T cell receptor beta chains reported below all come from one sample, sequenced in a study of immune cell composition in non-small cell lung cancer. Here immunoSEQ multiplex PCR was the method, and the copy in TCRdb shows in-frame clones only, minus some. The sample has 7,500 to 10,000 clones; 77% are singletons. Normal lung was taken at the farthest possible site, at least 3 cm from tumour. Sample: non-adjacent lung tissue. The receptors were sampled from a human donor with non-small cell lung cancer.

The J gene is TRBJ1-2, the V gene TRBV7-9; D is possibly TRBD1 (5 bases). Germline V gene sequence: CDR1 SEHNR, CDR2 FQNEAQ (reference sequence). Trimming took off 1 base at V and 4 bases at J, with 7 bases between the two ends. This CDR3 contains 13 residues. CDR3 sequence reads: CASSLDGAYGYTF. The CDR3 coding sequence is TGTGCCAGCAGCTTAGATGGGGCCTATGGCTACACCTTC.

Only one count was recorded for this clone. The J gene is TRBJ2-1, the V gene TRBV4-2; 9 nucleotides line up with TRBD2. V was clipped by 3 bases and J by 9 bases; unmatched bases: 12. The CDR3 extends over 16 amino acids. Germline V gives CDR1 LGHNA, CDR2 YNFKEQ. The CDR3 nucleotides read TGTGCCAGCAGCCATAAGGGGGCGGGGGGGCCTGGTGAGCAGTTCTTC. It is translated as CASSHKGAGGPGEQFF.

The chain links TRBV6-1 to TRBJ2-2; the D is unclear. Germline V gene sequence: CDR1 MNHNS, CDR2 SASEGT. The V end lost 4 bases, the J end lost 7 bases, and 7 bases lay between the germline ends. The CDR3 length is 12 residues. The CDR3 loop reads CASSGAVGELFF. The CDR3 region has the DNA TGTGCCAGCAGTGGAGCCGTCGGGGAGCTGTTTTTT.

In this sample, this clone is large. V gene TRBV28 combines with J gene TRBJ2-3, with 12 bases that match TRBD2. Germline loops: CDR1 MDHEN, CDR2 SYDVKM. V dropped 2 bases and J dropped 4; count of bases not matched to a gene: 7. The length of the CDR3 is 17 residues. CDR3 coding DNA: TGTGCCAGCAGTTTAGGTCTAGCGGGAGGGGGCCCAGATACGCAGTATTTT. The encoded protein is CASSLGLAGGGPDTQYF.

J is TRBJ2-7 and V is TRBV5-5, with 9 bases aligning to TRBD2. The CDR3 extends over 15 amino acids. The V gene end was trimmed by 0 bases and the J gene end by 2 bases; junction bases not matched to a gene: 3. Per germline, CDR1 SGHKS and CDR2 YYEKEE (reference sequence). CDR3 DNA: TGTGCCAGCAGCTTGGATCTAGCGGGGACCTACGAGCAGTACTTC. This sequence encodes CASSLDLAGTYEQYF.

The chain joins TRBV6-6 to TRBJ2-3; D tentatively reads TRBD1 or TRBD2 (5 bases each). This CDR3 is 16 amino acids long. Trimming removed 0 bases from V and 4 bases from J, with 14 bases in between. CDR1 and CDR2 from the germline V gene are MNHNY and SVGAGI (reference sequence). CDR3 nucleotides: TGTGCCAGCAGTTACTCGACTGGGGGATGGGCAGATACGCAGTATTTT. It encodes CASSYSTGGWADTQYF.

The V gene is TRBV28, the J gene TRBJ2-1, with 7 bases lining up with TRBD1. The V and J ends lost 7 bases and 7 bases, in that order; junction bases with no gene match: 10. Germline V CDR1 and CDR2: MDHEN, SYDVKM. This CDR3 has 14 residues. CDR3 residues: CASTRAFRGNEQFF. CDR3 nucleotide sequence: TGTGCCAGCACGCGGGCCTTCAGGGGGAATGAGCAGTTCTTC.

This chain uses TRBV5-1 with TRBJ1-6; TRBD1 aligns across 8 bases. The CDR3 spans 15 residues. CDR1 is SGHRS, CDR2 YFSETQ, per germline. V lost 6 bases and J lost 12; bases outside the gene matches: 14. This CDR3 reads CASTSRGPAEGPLHF. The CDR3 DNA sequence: TGCGCCAGCACCTCCAGGGGGCCAGCGGAGGGACCCCTCCACTTT.

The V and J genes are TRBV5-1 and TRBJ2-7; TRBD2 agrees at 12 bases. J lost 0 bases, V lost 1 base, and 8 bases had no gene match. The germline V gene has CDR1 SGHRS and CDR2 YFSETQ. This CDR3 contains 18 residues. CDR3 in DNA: TGCGCCAGCAGCTTGTCCCTAGCGGGAGGGTTCACCTCCTACGAGCAGTACTTC. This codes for CASSLSLAGGFTSYEQYF.

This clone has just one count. DNA for the CDR3: TGTGCCAGCCAAGACAGGTCCTCACTCATTTCCACAGATACGCAGTATTTT. Residues: CASQDRSSLISTDTQYF. The chain uses TRBV28 and TRBJ2-3; D may be TRBD1 (6 bases). Germline lookup yields CDR1 MDHEN and CDR2 SYDVKM. The V end lost 8 bases, the J end lost 2 bases, and 23 bases lay between the germline ends. The CDR3 consists of 17 residues.

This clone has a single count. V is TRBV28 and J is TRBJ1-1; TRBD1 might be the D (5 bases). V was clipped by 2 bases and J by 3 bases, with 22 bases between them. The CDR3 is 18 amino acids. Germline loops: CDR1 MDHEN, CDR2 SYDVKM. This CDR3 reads CASSLGPGTVPLYTEAFF. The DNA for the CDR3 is TGTGCCAGCAGTTTAGGCCCCGGGACGGTTCCCCTCTACACTGAAGCTTTCTTT.

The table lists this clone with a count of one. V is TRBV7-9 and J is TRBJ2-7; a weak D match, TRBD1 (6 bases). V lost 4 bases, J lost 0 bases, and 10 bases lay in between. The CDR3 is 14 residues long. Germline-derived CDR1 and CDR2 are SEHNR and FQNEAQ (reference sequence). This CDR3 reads CASSSGQTSYEQYF. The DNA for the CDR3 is TGTGCCAGCAGCTCCGGACAGACCTCCTACGAGCAGTACTTC.

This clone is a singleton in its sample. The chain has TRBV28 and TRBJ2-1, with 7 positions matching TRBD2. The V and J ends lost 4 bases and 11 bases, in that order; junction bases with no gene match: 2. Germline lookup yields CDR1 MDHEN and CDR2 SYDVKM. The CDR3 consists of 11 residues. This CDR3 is CASSSGTKQFF. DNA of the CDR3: TGTGCCAGCAGTTCGGGGACTAAGCAGTTCTTC.

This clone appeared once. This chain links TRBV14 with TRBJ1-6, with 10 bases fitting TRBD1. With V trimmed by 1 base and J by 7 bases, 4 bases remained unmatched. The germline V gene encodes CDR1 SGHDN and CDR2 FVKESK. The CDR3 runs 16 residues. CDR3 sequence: CASSQVWTGGNSPLHF. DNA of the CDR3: TGTGCCAGCAGCCAAGTGTGGACAGGGGGGAATTCACCCCTCCACTTT.

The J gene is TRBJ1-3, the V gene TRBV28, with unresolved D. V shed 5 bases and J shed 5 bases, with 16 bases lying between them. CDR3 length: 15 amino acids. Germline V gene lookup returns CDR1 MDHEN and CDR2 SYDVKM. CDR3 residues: CASSPDIGPRNTIYF. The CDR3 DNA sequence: TGTGCCAGCAGTCCCGACATCGGGCCCCGAAACACCATATATTTT.

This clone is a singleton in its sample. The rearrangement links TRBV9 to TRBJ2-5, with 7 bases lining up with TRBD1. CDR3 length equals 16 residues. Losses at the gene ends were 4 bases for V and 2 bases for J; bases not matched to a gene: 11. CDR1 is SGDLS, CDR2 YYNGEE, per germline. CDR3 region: CASSPTPGQKQETQYF. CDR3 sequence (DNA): TGTGCCAGCAGCCCAACGCCGGGACAGAAGCAAGAGACCCAGTACTTC.

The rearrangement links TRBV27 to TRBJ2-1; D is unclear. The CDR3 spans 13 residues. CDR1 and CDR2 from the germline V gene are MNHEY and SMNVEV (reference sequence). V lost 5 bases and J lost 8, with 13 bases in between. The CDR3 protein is CASSPRAFDEQFF. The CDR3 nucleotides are TGTGCCAGCAGTCCCCGAGCGTTCGATGAGCAGTTCTTC.

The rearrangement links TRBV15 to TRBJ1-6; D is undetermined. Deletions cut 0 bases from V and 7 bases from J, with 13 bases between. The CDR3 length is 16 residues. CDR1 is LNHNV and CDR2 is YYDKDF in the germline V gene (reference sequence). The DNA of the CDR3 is TGTGCCACCAGCAGAGATCGTAGAGGGAGAAATTCACCCCTCCACTTT. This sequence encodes CATSRDRRGRNSPLHF.

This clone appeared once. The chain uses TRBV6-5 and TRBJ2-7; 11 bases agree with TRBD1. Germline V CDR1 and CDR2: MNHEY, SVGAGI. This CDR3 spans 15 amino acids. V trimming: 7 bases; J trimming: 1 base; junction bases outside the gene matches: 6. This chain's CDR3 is CASTSGTGGSYEQYF. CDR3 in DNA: TGTGCCAGCACTTCCGGGACAGGGGGGTCCTACGAGCAGTACTTC.

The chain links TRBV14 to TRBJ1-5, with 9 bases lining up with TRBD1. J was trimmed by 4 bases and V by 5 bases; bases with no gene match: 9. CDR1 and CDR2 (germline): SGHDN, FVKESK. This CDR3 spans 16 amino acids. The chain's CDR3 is CASSYDRGSQNQPQHF. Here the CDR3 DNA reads TGTGCCAGCAGCTATGACAGGGGGTCTCAAAATCAGCCCCAGCATTTT.

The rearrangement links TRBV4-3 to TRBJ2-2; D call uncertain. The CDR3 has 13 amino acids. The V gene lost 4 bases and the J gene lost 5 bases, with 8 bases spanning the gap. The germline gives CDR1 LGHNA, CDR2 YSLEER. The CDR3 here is CASSPQRTGELFF. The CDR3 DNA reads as TGCGCCAGCAGCCCCCAGAGAACCGGGGAGCTGTTTTTT.